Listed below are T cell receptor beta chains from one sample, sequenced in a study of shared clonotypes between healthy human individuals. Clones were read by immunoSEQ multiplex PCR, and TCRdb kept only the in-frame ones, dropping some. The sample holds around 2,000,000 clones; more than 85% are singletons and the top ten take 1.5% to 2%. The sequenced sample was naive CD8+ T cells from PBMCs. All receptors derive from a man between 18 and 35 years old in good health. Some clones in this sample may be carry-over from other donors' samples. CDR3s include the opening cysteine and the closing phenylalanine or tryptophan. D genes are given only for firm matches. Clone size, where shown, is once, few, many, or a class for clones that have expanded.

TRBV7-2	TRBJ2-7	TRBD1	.	CASSSPRGGGPPVHEQYF	TGTGCCAGCAGCTCCCCCAGAGGGGGCGGTCCCCCGGTTCACGAGCAGTACTTC
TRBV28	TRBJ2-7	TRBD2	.	CASSLGLASYEQYF	TGTGCCAGCAGTTTAGGACTAGCGAGCTACGAGCAGTACTTC
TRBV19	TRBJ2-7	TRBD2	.	CASSIGTSGPIEQYF	TGTGCCAGTAGTATAGGGACTAGCGGGCCAATCGAGCAGTACTTC
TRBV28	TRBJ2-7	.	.	CASSLLPPSRSYEQYF	TGTGCCAGCAGTTTGCTACCCCCCTCGAGGTCCTACGAGCAGTACTTC
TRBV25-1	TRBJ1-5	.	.	CASSEVGNQPQHF	TGTGCCAGCAGTGAGGTGGGCAATCAGCCCCAGCATTTT
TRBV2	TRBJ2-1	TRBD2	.	CASSVVLAGRGSYNEQFF	TGTGCCAGCAGTGTCGTACTAGCGGGACGAGGCTCCTACAATGAGCAGTTCTTC
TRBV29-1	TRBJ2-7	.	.	CSVEDQASFSSYEQYF	TGCAGCGTTGAAGATCAGGCCAGCTTCAGCTCCTACGAGCAGTACTTC
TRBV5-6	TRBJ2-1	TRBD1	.	CASSFTSGTEFF	TGTGCCAGCAGCTTTACGTCCGGGACAGAGTTCTTC
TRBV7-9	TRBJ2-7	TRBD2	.	CASNGGVTSGNSYEQYF	TGTGCCAGCAACGGGGGGGTAACTAGCGGCAACTCCTACGAGCAGTACTTC
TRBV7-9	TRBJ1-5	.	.	CASSLSGMSNQPQHF	TGTGCCAGCAGCTTATCAGGGATGAGCAATCAGCCCCAGCATTTT
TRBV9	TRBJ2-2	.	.	CASSVAGSVAGELFF	TGTGCCAGCAGCGTAGCAGGGTCTGTTGCCGGGGAGCTGTTTTTT
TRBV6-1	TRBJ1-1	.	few	CASSEWAGNTEAFF	TGTGCCAGCAGTGAATGGGCCGGGAACACTGAAGCTTTCTTT
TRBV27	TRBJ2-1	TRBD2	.	CASTPRSSGSYNEQFF	TGTGCCAGCACCCCCCGGAGTAGCGGGAGTTACAATGAGCAGTTCTTC
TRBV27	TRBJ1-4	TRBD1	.	CASTSTGSGKLFF	TGTGCCAGCACGTCGACAGGGAGCGGAAAACTGTTTTTT
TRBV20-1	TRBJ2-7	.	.	CSAGDGYEQYF	TGCAGTGCGGGGGATGGGTACGAGCAGTACTTC
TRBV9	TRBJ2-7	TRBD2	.	CASSGGLAVHEQYF	TGTGCCAGCAGCGGGGGACTAGCGGTCCACGAGCAGTACTTC
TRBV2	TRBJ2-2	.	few	CASTKNTGELFF	TGTGCCAGCACAAAGAACACCGGGGAGCTGTTTTTT
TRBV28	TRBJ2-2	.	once	CASSPANTGELFF	TGTGCCAGCAGTCCGGCGAACACCGGGGAGCTGTTTTTT
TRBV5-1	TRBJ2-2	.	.	CASSLEWTLRPADGELFF	TGCGCCAGCAGCTTGGAGTGGACATTACGACCGGCGGACGGGGAGCTGTTTTTT
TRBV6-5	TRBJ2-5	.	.	CASSTDRGQGRTQYF	TGTGCCAGCAGCACGGACCGAGGACAAGGCCGGACCCAGTACTTC
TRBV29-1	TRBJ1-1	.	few	CSVDHPGTNTEAFF	TGCAGCGTTGATCATCCCGGAACCAACACTGAAGCTTTCTTT
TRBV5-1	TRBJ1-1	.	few	CASSLAGGGTEAFF	TGCGCCAGCAGCTTGGCCGGAGGGGGCACTGAAGCTTTCTTT
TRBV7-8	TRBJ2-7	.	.	CASSLGGGGYEQYF	TGTGCCAGCAGCTTAGGAGGGGGTGGCTACGAGCAGTACTTC